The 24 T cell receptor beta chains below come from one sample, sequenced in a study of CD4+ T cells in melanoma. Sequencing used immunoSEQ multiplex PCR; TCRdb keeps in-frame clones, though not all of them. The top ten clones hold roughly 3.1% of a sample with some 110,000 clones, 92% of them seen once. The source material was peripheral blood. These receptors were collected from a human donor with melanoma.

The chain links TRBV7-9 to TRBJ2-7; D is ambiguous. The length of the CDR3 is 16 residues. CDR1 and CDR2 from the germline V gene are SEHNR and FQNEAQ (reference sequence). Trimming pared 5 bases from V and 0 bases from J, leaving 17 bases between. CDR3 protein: CASSHPDLRSSYEQYF. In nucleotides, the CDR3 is TGTGCCAGCAGCCACCCCGACCTCCGGAGCTCCTACGAGCAGTACTTC.

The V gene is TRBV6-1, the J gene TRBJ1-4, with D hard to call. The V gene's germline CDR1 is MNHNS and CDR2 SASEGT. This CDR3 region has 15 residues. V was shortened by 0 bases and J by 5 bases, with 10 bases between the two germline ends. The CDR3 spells CASSEAPYRNEKLFF. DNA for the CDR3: TGTGCCAGCAGTGAAGCCCCCTACAGAAATGAAAAACTGTTTTTT.

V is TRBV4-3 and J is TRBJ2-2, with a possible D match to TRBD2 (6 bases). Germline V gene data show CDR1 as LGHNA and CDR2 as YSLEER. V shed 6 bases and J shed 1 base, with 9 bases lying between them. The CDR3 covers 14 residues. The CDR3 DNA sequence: TGCGCCAGCAGTGGGGGGAAGAACACCGGGGAGCTGTTTTTT. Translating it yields CASSGGKNTGELFF.

The CDR3 nucleotides read TGTGCCAGCATCCCATTGGGACTAGCGGGAGGGTACACCGGGGAGCTGTTTTTT. This sequence encodes CASIPLGLAGGYTGELFF. The chain combines TRBV7-2 with TRBJ2-2; 16 bases line up with TRBD2. Germline loops: CDR1 SGHTA, CDR2 FQGNSA. The trim removed 7 bases at V and 3 bases at J, leaving 8 bases unmatched. CDR3 length: 18 residues.

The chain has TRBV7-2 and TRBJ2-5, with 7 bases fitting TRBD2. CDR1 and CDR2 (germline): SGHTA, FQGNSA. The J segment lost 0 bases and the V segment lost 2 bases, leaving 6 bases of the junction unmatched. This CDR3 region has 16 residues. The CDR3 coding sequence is TGTGCCAGCAGCTTATTCGGTAGCGGGTACCAAGAGACCCAGTACTTC. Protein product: CASSLFGSGYQETQYF.

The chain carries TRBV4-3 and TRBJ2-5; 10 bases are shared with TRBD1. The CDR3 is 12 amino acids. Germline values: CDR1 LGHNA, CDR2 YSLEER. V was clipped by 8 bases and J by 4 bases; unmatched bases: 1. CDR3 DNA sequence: TGCGCCAGCGGACAGGGGGGAGAGACCCAGTACTTC. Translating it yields CASGQGGETQYF.

For the CDR3, the DNA is TGTGCCAGCAGCTTCGGGGCCGACAATGAGCAGTTCTTC. Its protein is CASSFGADNEQFF. V is TRBV7-7 and J is TRBJ2-1, with D possibly being TRBD1 or TRBD2 (5 bases each). Between the trimmed V and J ends, which lost 3 bases and 5 bases, there was a span of 8 bases. CDR3 length equals 13 residues. Germline-derived CDR1 and CDR2 are SSHAT and FNYEAQ (reference sequence).

The CDR3 bases are TGCGCCAGCAGCCAAGATCGGGGGACTTTCAACACCGGGGAGCTGTTTTTT. Its translation: CASSQDRGTFNTGELFF. This chain joins TRBV4-1 and TRBJ2-2; D might be TRBD2 (6 bases). V was cut by 0 bases and J by 2 bases, with 13 bases left in between. The V gene's germline CDR1 is MGHRA and CDR2 YSYEKL. This CDR3 is built from 17 residues.

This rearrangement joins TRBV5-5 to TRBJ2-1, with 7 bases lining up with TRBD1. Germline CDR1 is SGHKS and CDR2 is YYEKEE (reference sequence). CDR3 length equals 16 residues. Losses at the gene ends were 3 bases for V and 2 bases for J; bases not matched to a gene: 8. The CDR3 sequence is CASSSSGQVAYNEQFF. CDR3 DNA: TGTGCCAGCAGCTCCTCCGGACAGGTGGCCTACAATGAGCAGTTCTTC.

CDR3 loop: CASSFGTSLSTDTQYF. As DNA, the CDR3 is TGTGCCAGCAGCTTTGGGACCTCCCTTAGCACAGATACGCAGTATTTT. This chain uses TRBV7-3 with TRBJ2-3, with D perhaps assigned TRBD1 or TRBD2 (5 bases each). The V end was cut by 3 bases, the J end by 0 bases, with 13 bases between. The germline V gene has CDR1 SGHTA and CDR2 FQGTGA. CDR3 length: 16 amino acids. Filled out from reference TRBV7-3 and TRBJ2-3, the complete variable domain reads GAGVSQTPSNKVTEKGKYVELRCDPISGHTALYWYRQSLGQGPEFLIYFQGTGAADDSGLPNDRFFAVRPEGSVSTLKIQRTERGDSAVYLCASSFGTSLSTDTQYFGPGTRLTVL.

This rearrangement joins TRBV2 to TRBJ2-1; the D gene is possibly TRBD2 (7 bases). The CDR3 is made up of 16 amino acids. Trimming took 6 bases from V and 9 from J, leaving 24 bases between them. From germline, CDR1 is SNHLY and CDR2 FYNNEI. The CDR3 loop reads CASSKGGGMVLGEQFF. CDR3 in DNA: TGTGCCAGCAGCAAAGGGGGGGGGATGGTCCTCGGTGAGCAGTTCTTC.

This CDR3 reads CASIGGLAGDTDTQYF. The CDR3 DNA reads TGTGCCAGCATCGGGGGGCTAGCGGGGGACACAGATACGCAGTATTTT. The chain couples TRBV2 to TRBJ2-3; 10 nucleotides line up with TRBD2. The junction had 9 bases not matched to a gene; V was cut back by 7 bases and J by 2 bases. CDR1 and CDR2 (germline): SNHLY, FYNNEI. This CDR3 spans 16 amino acids.

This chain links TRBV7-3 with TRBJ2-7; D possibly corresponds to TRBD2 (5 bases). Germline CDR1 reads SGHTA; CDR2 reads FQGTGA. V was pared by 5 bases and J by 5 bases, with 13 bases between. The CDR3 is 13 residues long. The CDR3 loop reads CASSGSAHHEQYF. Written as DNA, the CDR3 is TGTGCCAGCAGCGGGAGCGCTCACCACGAGCAGTACTTC.

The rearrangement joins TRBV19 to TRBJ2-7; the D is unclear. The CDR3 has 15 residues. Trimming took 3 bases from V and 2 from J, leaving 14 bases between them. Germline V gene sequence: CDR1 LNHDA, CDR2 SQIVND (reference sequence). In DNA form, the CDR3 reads TGTGCCAGTAGTATCCGTCCAGGTCCTCCCTACGAGCAGTACTTC. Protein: CASSIRPGPPYEQYF.

Here the CDR3 reads CASSGAGIAKNIQYF. The DNA for the CDR3 is TGTGCCAGCAGTGGGGCGGGAATAGCCAAAAACATTCAGTACTTC. The rearrangement uses TRBV2 and TRBJ2-4; D is possibly TRBD2 (6 bases). The germline V gene has CDR1 SNHLY and CDR2 FYNNEI. The V end was cut by 4 bases, the J end by 0 bases, with 10 bases between. The CDR3 has 15 residues.

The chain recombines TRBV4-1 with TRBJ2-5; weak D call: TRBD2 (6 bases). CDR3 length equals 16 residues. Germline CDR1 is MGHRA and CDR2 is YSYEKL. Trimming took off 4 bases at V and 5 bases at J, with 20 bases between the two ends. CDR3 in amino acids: CASSPGWSEGGETQYF. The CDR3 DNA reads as TGCGCCAGCAGCCCCGGATGGTCGGAGGGTGGGGAGACCCAGTACTTC.

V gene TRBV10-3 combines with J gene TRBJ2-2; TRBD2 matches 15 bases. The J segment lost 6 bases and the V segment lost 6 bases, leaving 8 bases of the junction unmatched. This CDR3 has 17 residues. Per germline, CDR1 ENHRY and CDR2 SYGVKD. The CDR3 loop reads CAIRDPGLAGGAGELFF. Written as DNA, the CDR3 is TGTGCCATCAGGGACCCGGGACTAGCGGGAGGAGCCGGGGAGCTGTTTTTT.

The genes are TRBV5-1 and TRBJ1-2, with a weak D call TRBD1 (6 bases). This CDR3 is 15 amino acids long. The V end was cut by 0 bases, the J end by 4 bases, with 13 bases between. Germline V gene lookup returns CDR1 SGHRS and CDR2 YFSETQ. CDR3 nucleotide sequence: TGCGCCAGCAGCTTGGGATCAGGGGCTGGCTATGGCTACACCTTC. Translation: CASSLGSGAGYGYTF.

CDR3 region: CASSFSLTGANTEAFF. DNA of the CDR3: TGTGCCAGCAGCTTCTCTCTGACAGGAGCGAACACTGAAGCTTTCTTT. The J gene is TRBJ1-1, the V gene TRBV7-2; maybe TRBD1 (6 bases). V gave up 3 bases and J gave up 1 base, with 15 bases separating them. Germline assignment: CDR1 SGHTA and CDR2 FQGNSA. The CDR3 runs 16 residues.

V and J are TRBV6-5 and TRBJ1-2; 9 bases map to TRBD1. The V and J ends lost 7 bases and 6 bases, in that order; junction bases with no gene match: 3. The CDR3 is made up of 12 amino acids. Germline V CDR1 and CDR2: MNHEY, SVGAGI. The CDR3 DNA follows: TGTGCCAGCACCGGACAGGGGAATGGCTACACCTTC. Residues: CASTGQGNGYTF.

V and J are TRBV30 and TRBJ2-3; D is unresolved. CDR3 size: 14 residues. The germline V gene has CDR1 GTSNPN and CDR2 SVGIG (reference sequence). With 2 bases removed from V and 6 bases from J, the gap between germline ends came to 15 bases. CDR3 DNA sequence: TGTGCCTGGAGTCGTCTAAAAGAGGACGATACGCAGTATTTT. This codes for CAWSRLKEDDTQYF.

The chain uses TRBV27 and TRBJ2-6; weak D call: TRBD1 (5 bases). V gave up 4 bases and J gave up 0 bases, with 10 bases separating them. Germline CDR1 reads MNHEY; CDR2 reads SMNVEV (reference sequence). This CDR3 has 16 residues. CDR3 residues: CASSSPGISGANVLTF. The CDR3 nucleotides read TGTGCCAGCAGTTCCCCAGGGATCTCTGGGGCCAACGTCCTGACTTTC.

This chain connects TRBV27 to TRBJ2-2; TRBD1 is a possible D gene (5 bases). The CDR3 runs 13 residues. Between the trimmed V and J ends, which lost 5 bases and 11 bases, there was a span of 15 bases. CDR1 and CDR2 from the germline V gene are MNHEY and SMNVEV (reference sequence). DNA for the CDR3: TGTGCCAGCAGTACCTTGACAGCCTACGAGCTGTTTTTT. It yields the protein CASSTLTAYELFF.

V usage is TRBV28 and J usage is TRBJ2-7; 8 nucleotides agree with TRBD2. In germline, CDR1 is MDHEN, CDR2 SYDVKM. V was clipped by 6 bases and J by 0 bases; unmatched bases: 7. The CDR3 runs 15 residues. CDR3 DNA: TGTGCCAGCAGCGGCGGAAGCGGGAGCTCCTACGAGCAGTACTTC. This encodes CASSGGSGSSYEQYF.